Listed here are 6 T cell receptor beta chains from one sample, sequenced in a study of CD8+ T cells in alopecia areata. Treatment defined: oral pan-JAK inhibitor, 5-10 mg twice daily. Investigators isolated RNA and reverse transcribed it into cDNA to act as the sequencing template. Data came from immunoSEQ multiplex PCR; TCRdb stores just in-frame clones and leaves some out. In the table there are around 200,000 clones, roughly 61% of which are singletons. The material sequenced was CD8+ T cells sorted from blood, taken at week 24, from a patient treated with tofacitinib. The source is a human donor with alopecia areata.

V is TRBV29-1 and J is TRBJ1-1, with D perhaps matching TRBD1 (5 bases). This CDR3 contains 13 residues. Germline assignment: CDR1 SQVTM and CDR2 ANQGSEA. Trimming pared 4 bases from V and 4 bases from J, leaving 13 bases between. CDR3 in DNA: TGCAGCGTTGGTGGGGCGTCGGCCACTGAAGCTTTCTTT. Residues: CSVGGASATEAFF. Supplemented by reference TRBV29-1 and TRBJ1-1, the full variable domain reads SAVISQKPSRDICQRGTSLTIQCQVDSQVTMMFWYRQQPGQSLTLIATANQGSEATYESGFVIDKFPISRPNLTFSTLTVSNMSPEDSSIYLCSVGGASATEAFFGQGTRLTVV.

The chain combines TRBV6-1 with TRBJ1-5; TRBD1 aligns across 8 bases. Germline loops: CDR1 MNHNS, CDR2 SASEGT. The V gene end was trimmed by 7 bases and the J gene end by 0 bases; junction bases not matched to a gene: 2. The CDR3 is 14 amino acids. The CDR3 reads CASTDRDSNQPQHF. As DNA, the CDR3 is TGTGCCAGCACGGACAGGGATAGCAATCAGCCCCAGCATTTT.

The V call is TRBV10-3, the J call TRBJ2-7, with D perhaps being TRBD1 or TRBD2 (5 bases each). The germline V gene encodes CDR1 ENHRY and CDR2 SYGVKD. CDR3 length: 17 amino acids. Trimming removed 5 bases from V and 7 bases from J, with 27 bases in between. The CDR3 DNA sequence: TGTGCCATCAGTACGCACCCCGGAGGCAGGGCCCTCGGGGAGCAGTACTTC. Translating gives CAISTHPGGRALGEQYF.

This clone occurred once. The J gene is TRBJ1-2, the V gene TRBV11-1; D gene ambiguous. From germline, CDR1 is SGHAT and CDR2 FQDESV (reference sequence). V lost 2 bases and J 4 bases, leaving 14 bases between the germline ends. This CDR3 contains 15 residues. The CDR3 DNA is TGTGCCAGCAGCTTATATGTCAACAGCTTCTATGGCTACACCTTC. Translating it yields CASSLYVNSFYGYTF.

The gene calls are TRBV11-2 and TRBJ2-2; TRBD1 agrees at 10 bases. Germline loops: CDR1 SGHAT, CDR2 FQNNGV. The CDR3 consists of 17 residues. The trim removed 0 bases at V and 5 bases at J, leaving 6 bases unmatched. The CDR3: CASSLEEWTGGTGELFF. The CDR3 nucleotides are TGTGCCAGCAGCTTAGAGGAGTGGACAGGGGGGACCGGGGAGCTGTTTTTT.

The V and J genes are TRBV6-6 and TRBJ2-5; 8 bases align to TRBD1. CDR3 length: 12 amino acids. J was trimmed by 5 bases and V by 6 bases; bases with no gene match: 2. Germline V gene data show CDR1 as MNHNY and CDR2 as SVGAGI (reference sequence). The CDR3 region is CASSWTGETQYF. DNA of the CDR3: TGTGCCAGCAGCTGGACAGGGGAGACCCAGTACTTC.